The subject of this entry is one T cell receptor (beta chain). The data were taken from a study of blood T cell repertoires in COVID-19. The J segment lost 3 bases and the V segment lost 3 bases, leaving 6 bases of the junction unmatched. Germline CDR1 and CDR2: SGHRS and YFSETQ. This CDR3 comprises 16 residues. Data came from immunoSEQ multiplex PCR; TCRdb stores just in-frame clones and leaves some out. The sample has 150,000 to 200,000 clones, 88% seen once. Enrolled through a virtual design, the participants were between roughly 18 and 95 years of age and came from 24 US areas. V gene TRBV5-1 combines with J gene TRBJ2-1; TRBD2 aligns across 10 bases. The TCR originated in a woman between 18 and 29 years old who had recovered from COVID-19. Sequenced sample: PBMCs or T cells enriched from blood (not recorded which). The CDR3 is CASSSTGTSVYNEQFF. As DNA, the CDR3 is TGCGCCAGCAGCTCAACCGGGACTAGCGTCTACAATGAGCAGTTCTTC. The full variable domain, rest sourced from reference TRBV5-1 and TRBJ2-1, is KAGVTQTPRYLIKTRGQQVTLSCSPISGHRSVSWYQQTPGQGLQFLFEYFSETQRNKGNFPGRFSGRQFSNSRSEMNVSTLELGDSALYLCASSSTGTSVYNEQFFGPGTRLTVL.